One and the same sample provided the 5 T cell receptor beta chains below, sequenced in a study of T-cell reconstitution after alpha-beta-depleted transplantation in children. Preparation of the TCRbeta library was carried out with unique molecular identifiers. A single record per CDR3 protein comes from TCRdb applying MiXCR to the PCR reads. The data contain 700,000 to 950,000 distinct CDR3 sequences, 15% to 20% of them singletons. The specimen comprised PBMCs, mostly from graft donor cells, sampled 360 days after TCRalphabeta/CD19-depleted stem cell transplant. The receptors were sampled from a male patient between 10 and 17 years old who had a stem cell transplant for acute lymphoblastic leukemia, so the T cells may come from the graft donor.

This clonotype was seen only a few times. The chain is built from TRBV6-2 or TRBV6-3 and TRBJ2-3; 7 nucleotides match TRBD2. V gave up 0 bases and J gave up 2 bases; unmatched junction bases: 14. The CDR3 totals 19 residues. The germline V gene has CDR1 MNHEY and CDR2 SVGEGT. In nucleotides, the CDR3 is TGTGCCAGCAGTTACTCGAGAGAAATACCGGGACTATACACAGATACGCAGTATTTT. Translation: CASSYSREIPGLYTDTQYF.

This rearrangement joins TRBV20-1 to TRBJ2-5, with 9 bases that match TRBD1. This CDR3 spans 15 amino acids. Germline assignment: CDR1 DFQATT and CDR2 SNEGSKA (reference sequence). The CDR3 region is CSNKRVDRGKETQYF. CDR3 coding DNA: TGCAGCAATAAAAGGGTTGACAGGGGGAAAGAGACCCAGTACTTC.

The chain recombines TRBV7-2 with TRBJ1-1, with no clear D. The CDR3 runs to 14 residues. The V and J ends lost 1 base and 4 bases respectively, with 10 bases between them. Germline V lookup: CDR1 SGHTA, CDR2 FQGNSA. This chain's CDR3 is CASSLEGTLTEAFF. The CDR3 bases are TGTGCCAGCAGCTTAGAGGGCACGCTCACTGAAGCTTTCTTT.

In this sample, this clonotype turned up many times. The rearrangement joins TRBV12-3 or TRBV12-4 to TRBJ2-3; 7 bases agree with TRBD2. The CDR3 loop spans 14 amino acids. V trimming: 6 bases; J trimming: 1 base; junction bases outside the gene matches: 4. The CDR3 DNA reads as TGTGCCAGCAGCCGGACTAGAGGCACAGATACGCAGTATTTT. This translates into CASSRTRGTDTQYF.

This clonotype has more than one count but fewer than ten. The chain has TRBV12-3 or TRBV12-4 and TRBJ2-4, with D possibly matching TRBD2 (6 bases). Between the trimmed V and J ends, which lost 4 bases and 4 bases, there was a span of 20 bases. This CDR3 region has 17 residues. CDR3 in amino acids: CASSSGERPRGKNIQYF. Written as DNA, the CDR3 is TGTGCCAGCAGTTCGGGGGAGCGCCCGAGGGGAAAAAACATTCAGTACTTC.